The clone carrying this TCR beta chain was counted at least ten times. The antigen remains unidentified. The CDR3 has 13 amino acids. Per germline, CDR1 SGHTA and CDR2 FQGNSA. Trimming took 2 bases from V and 2 from J, leaving 6 bases between them. Patients chosen for sequencing had CD8+CD57+ cells that had expanded, as shown by flow cytometry. Patients had received no therapy at the time of blood sampling. This sample was taken from a study of CD8+CD57+ T cells in acquired aplastic anemia. Background on the study: CD4+ and CD8+ cells, once sorted, gave DNA averaging around 3.4 ug.

Regarding the study as a whole: With respect to CD8+ Simpson's diversity, patients and controls did not differ significantly. Patients and controls had in common 25 to 30 CD8+ CDR3 sequences.

Profiling of TCR beta VDJ combinations and CDR3 sequences used genomic DNA as template. TCRdb recomputed calls from the reads with MiXCR, one row per CDR3 protein. This sample has 150,000 to 200,000 distinct CDR3 sequences, with around 47% found just once. The sequence came from a human donor with aplastic anemia. Sample: sorted CD4+, CD8+, or CD8+CD57+ T cells (not recorded which) from PBMCs. The gene calls are TRBV7-2 and TRBJ1-1; no definite D call. CDR3 region: CASSLTYNTEAFF. As DNA, the CDR3 is TGTGCCAGCAGCTTAACTTATAACACTGAAGCTTTCTTT.